Listed below are T cell receptor beta chains from one sample, sequenced in a study of T cells in localized non-small cell lung cancer. The protocol was immunoSEQ multiplex PCR, while the TCRdb copy is restricted to in-frame clones and leaves out a portion. Found here are approximately 3,200 clones, 28% of them singletons; the top ten hold around 15%. Sequencing used lung tumor tissue, obtained before any cancer treatment. These receptors originate from a male donor older than 55 with stage I lung adenocarcinoma. CDR3s include the opening cysteine and the closing phenylalanine or tryptophan. Fields, in order: clone size, J gene, V gene, D gene, CDR3 protein, CDR3 DNA. The D gene is left open where the match is weak. The size entry is marked missing in some rows and otherwise reads once, few, many or a size class.

size: medium-sized; J: TRBJ2-7; V: TRBV6-8; D: NA; CDR3: CASHREQYEQYF; DNA: TGTGCCAGCCACCGGGAGCAGTACGAGCAGTACTTC
size: NA; J: TRBJ1-1; V: TRBV11-3; D: NA; CDR3: CASSLDGAENTEAFF; DNA: TGTGCCAGCAGCTTAGATGGGGCAGAGAACACTGAAGCTTTCTTT
size: NA; J: TRBJ2-3; V: TRBV6-8; D: NA; CDR3: CASSYSWEATQYF; DNA: TGTGCCAGCAGTTACTCATGGGAGGCTACGCAGTATTTT
size: NA; J: TRBJ1-2; V: TRBV6-8; D: NA; CDR3: CASSYSGRGSRRGGTGYTF; DNA: TGTGCCAGCAGTTACTCGGGTCGTGGATCGCGCAGGGGAGGGACTGGCTACACCTTC
size: medium-sized; J: TRBJ2-7; V: TRBV4-1; D: TRBD2; CDR3: CASSQDGGEGYEQYF; DNA: TGCGCCAGCAGCCAAGATGGGGGGGAAGGCTACGAGCAGTACTTC
size: NA; J: TRBJ1-2; V: TRBV19; D: NA; CDR3: CASSIGAGRGYTF; DNA: TGTGCCAGTAGTATAGGGGCAGGACGAGGCTACACCTTC
size: NA; J: TRBJ2-2; V: TRBV12-5; D: NA; CDR3: CASGIRPNTGELFF; DNA: TGTGCTAGTGGTATCAGACCTAACACCGGGGAGCTGTTTTTT
size: medium-sized; J: TRBJ1-2; V: TRBV6-8; D: NA; CDR3: CASSQGSPGYTF; DNA: TGTGCCAGCAGTCAAGGCAGCCCTGGCTACACCTTC
size: NA; J: TRBJ2-5; V: TRBV10-3; D: NA; CDR3: CASSTAGQETQYF; DNA: TGTGCCTCATCGACGGCCGGGCAAGAGACCCAGTACTTC
size: medium-sized; J: TRBJ1-1; V: TRBV6-8; D: NA; CDR3: CASSYLAGTGGAGEAFF; DNA: TGTGCCAGCAGTTACCTCGCGGGGACTGGGGGGGCTGGTGAAGCTTTCTTT
size: once; J: TRBJ2-3; V: TRBV18; D: NA; CDR3: CASSPRDGTDTQYF; DNA: TGTGCCAGCTCACCCCGGGACGGAACAGATACGCAGTATTTT
size: NA; J: TRBJ2-3; V: TRBV9; D: NA; CDR3: CASSRETDTQYF; DNA: TGTGCCAGCAGCCGGGAAACAGATACGCAGTATTTT
size: NA; J: TRBJ2-7; V: TRBV6-8; D: NA; CDR3: CAIRDKNDGYEQYF; DNA: TGTGCCATCAGGGATAAAAACGACGGCTACGAGCAGTACTTC
size: NA; J: TRBJ1-1; V: TRBV11-3; D: TRBD1; CDR3: CASSLVGSGGEAFF; DNA: TGTGCCAGCAGCTTAGTAGGGTCAGGGGGAGAAGCTTTCTTT
size: NA; J: TRBJ1-1; V: TRBV9; D: NA; CDR3: CASSVGSLNTEAFF; DNA: TGTGCCAGCAGCGTAGGGTCCCTGAACACTGAAGCTTTCTTT
size: few; J: TRBJ1-5; V: TRBV7-6; D: NA; CDR3: CASSDGGVGQPQHF; DNA: TGTGCCAGCAGTGACGGTGGGGTGGGTCAGCCCCAGCATTTT
size: few; J: TRBJ2-7; V: TRBV18; D: TRBD1; CDR3: CASSPMTGAGYEQYF; DNA: TGTGCCAGCTCTCCCATGACAGGGGCGGGGTACGAGCAGTACTTC
size: NA; J: TRBJ1-4; V: TRBV5-1; D: NA; CDR3: CASSLASSPGNEKLFF; DNA: TGCGCCAGCAGCTTGGCCAGTAGTCCGGGGAATGAAAAACTGTTTTTT
size: NA; J: TRBJ1-5; V: TRBV27; D: NA; CDR3: CASRYGQNQPQHF; DNA: TGTGCCAGCCGGTACGGACAGAATCAGCCCCAGCATTTT
size: medium-sized; J: TRBJ2-1; V: TRBV6-8; D: NA; CDR3: CASSYSRGGIGFF; DNA: TGTGCCAGCAGTTACTCGAGGGGGGGGATCGGGTTCTTC
size: many; J: TRBJ1-5; V: TRBV1; D: NA; CDR3: CASSQADYSNQPQHF; DNA: TGCGCCAGCAGCCAAGCAGATTATAGCAATCAGCCCCAGCATTTT
size: NA; J: TRBJ1-2; V: TRBV12-5; D: NA; CDR3: CASGLSYGYTF; DNA: TGTGCTAGTGGTTTATCCTATGGCTACACCTTC
size: few; J: TRBJ2-1; V: TRBV7-5; D: NA; CDR3: CASSLRAGGQYNEQFF; DNA: TGTGCCAGCAGCTTAAGAGCGGGGGGGCAGTACAATGAGCAGTTCTTC